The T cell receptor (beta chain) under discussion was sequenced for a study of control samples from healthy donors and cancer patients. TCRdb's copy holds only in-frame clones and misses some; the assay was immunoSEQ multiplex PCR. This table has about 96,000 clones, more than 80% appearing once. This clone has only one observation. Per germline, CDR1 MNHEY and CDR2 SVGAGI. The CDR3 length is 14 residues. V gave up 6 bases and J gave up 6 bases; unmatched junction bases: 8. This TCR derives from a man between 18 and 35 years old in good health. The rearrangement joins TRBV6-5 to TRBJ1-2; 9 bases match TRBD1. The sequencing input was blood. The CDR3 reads CASRDLGDRDGYTF. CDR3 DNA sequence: TGTGCCAGCAGGGATTTGGGGGACAGGGATGGCTACACCTTC.